These T cell receptor beta chains were read from a single sample in a study of a mutant IDH1 vaccine in newly diagnosed glioma. Using immunoSEQ multiplex PCR, the repertoire was profiled, and TCRdb retains in-frame clones only, with some absent. The sample includes approximately 50,000 clones, under 85% of them seen just once. Their specific antigens are unknown. The sequencing here drew on PBMCs, taken from a glioma patient whose treatment included an IDH1 peptide vaccine. The receptors come from a woman in her 50s with glioma. The CDR3 runs from the conserved cysteine through the conserved F or W. A D gene is named only where the DNA matches it firmly. Rows may omit the clone size; those that give it use once, few, many or a size class.

v_gene	j_gene	d_gene	abundance	CDR3aa	CDR3nt
TRBV10-3	TRBJ2-2	.	.	CAISDSGPSELFF	TGTGCCATCAGTGACTCGGGCCCGTCAGAGCTGTTTTTT
TRBV7-7	TRBJ1-1	.	.	CASSLLQGSPKGTEAFF	TGTGCCAGCAGCTTACTGCAGGGGTCCCCCAAAGGCACTGAAGCTTTCTTT
TRBV5-1	TRBJ1-1	TRBD1	.	CASSLDRAPTEAFF	TGCGCCAGCAGCTTAGACAGGGCCCCCACTGAAGCTTTCTTT
TRBV23-1	TRBJ1-4	.	.	CASLRSGRGEKLFF	TGCGCCAGCCTGAGATCCGGGCGAGGTGAAAAACTGTTTTTT
TRBV29-1	TRBJ1-2	.	.	CSVVINIRDYTF	TGCAGCGTTGTTATCAACATTCGAGACTACACCTTC
TRBV7-9	TRBJ1-5	.	.	CASSLVRTESGQPQHF	TGTGCCAGCAGCTTAGTAAGGACAGAAAGCGGCCAGCCCCAGCATTTT
TRBV7-9	TRBJ2-3	.	.	CASSEGTWNTQYF	TGTGCCAGCAGCGAGGGGACTTGGAATACGCAGTATTTT
TRBV9	TRBJ2-5	.	.	CASSVATQVESQETQYF	TGTGCCAGCAGCGTAGCTACCCAGGTTGAGTCTCAAGAGACCCAGTACTTC
TRBV9	TRBJ1-6	TRBD1	.	CASSVAWDSDNSPLHF	TGTGCCAGCAGCGTAGCTTGGGACAGCGATAATTCACCCCTCCACTTT
TRBV28	TRBJ1-1	.	few	CASKGGVNTEAFF	TGTGCCAGCAAGGGAGGGGTGAACACTGAAGCTTTCTTT
TRBV6-1	TRBJ1-2	.	.	CASHRYRVLGGYTF	TGTGCCAGTCACCGATACAGGGTCTTAGGTGGCTACACCTTC
TRBV9	TRBJ2-7	TRBD1	.	CASSGRPGTGQYEQYF	TGTGCCAGCAGCGGCAGGCCGGGGACAGGGCAGTACGAGCAGTACTTC
TRBV6-5	TRBJ2-7	TRBD1	.	CASSMDRYEQYF	TGTGCCAGCAGCATGGACAGGTACGAGCAGTACTTC
TRBV6-5	TRBJ2-1	.	.	CASSYSGSYNEQFF	TGTGCCAGCAGTTATTCGGGTTCGTACAATGAGCAGTTCTTC
TRBV29-1	TRBJ1-1	.	once	CSVGRNTEAFF	TGCAGCGTTGGTAGGAACACTGAAGCTTTCTTT
TRBV21-1	TRBJ1-1	.	few	CASSKVRIAFF	TGTGCCAGCAGCAAAGTTAGGATTGCTTTCTTT
TRBV9	TRBJ2-3	.	.	CASSVARGGSDTQYF	TGTGCCAGCAGCGTAGCGAGGGGGGGCTCAGATACGCAGTATTTT
TRBV30	TRBJ1-4	.	few	CAWSVGGTNEKLFF	TGTGCCTGGAGTGTCGGGGGGACTAATGAAAAACTGTTTTTT
TRBV18	TRBJ1-5	TRBD1	.	CASSARQGQAGGNQPQHF	TGTGCCAGCTCGGCTAGACAGGGTCAGGCCGGAGGCAATCAGCCCCAGCATTTT
TRBV5-6	TRBJ1-2	TRBD1	.	CASSWDRGSGYGYTF	TGTGCCAGCAGCTGGGACAGGGGGTCGGGCTATGGCTACACCTTC
TRBV7-8	TRBJ1-1	.	.	CASSLMVNTEAFF	TGTGCCAGCAGCTTAATGGTTAACACTGAAGCTTTCTTT
TRBV7-8	TRBJ1-2	.	few	CASSLAGKHYGYTF	TGTGCCAGCAGCTTAGCGGGGAAGCACTATGGCTACACCTTC
TRBV4-3	TRBJ2-7	TRBD1	.	CASSPSTGGYEQYF	TGCGCCAGCAGCCCGTCGACAGGGGGTTACGAGCAGTACTTC
TRBV6-1	TRBJ1-2	.	.	CASTQAYGYTF	TGTGCCAGCACTCAGGCCTATGGCTACACCTTC
TRBV19	TRBJ1-3	.	few	CASNRRGGKGHGNTIYF	TGTGCCAGTAACAGGAGGGGGGGCAAAGGTCACGGAAACACCATATATTTT
TRBV5-1	TRBJ1-1	TRBD1	.	CASSSPGQGVVFF	TGCGCCAGCAGCTCACCGGGACAGGGAGTTGTTTTCTTT
TRBV4-1	TRBJ1-3	.	.	CASSQGGAGNTIYF	TGCGCCAGCAGCCAAGGGGGGGCTGGAAACACCATATATTTT
TRBV7-9	TRBJ2-1	.	.	CASSYGQIDNEQFF	TGTGCCAGCAGCTACGGACAGATAGACAATGAGCAGTTCTTC
TRBV6-1	TRBJ2-5	TRBD1	.	CASLQGLGETQYF	TGTGCCAGTTTACAGGGGTTGGGGGAGACCCAGTACTTC
TRBV6-1	TRBJ2-1	TRBD1	.	CASSEIYSGQGRREQFF	TGTGCCAGCAGTGAAATTTATTCGGGACAGGGTCGGCGTGAGCAGTTCTTC
TRBV19	TRBJ1-5	TRBD1	.	CASKTGTQPQHF	TGTGCCAGTAAGACAGGGACTCAGCCCCAGCATTTT
TRBV6-1	TRBJ2-2	.	.	CASLGVPNTGELFF	TGTGCCAGTTTAGGGGTCCCGAACACCGGGGAGCTGTTTTTT
TRBV27	TRBJ1-1	.	few	CASSGSGMNTEAFF	TGTGCCAGCAGTGGGTCAGGGATGAACACTGAAGCTTTCTTT
TRBV10-3	TRBJ1-1	.	few	CAITGGEGTEAFF	TGTGCCATCACAGGCGGGGAGGGGACTGAAGCTTTCTTT
TRBV27	TRBJ1-1	.	few	CASSFSRDTEAFF	TGTGCCAGCAGTTTCTCCAGGGACACTGAAGCTTTCTTT
TRBV30	TRBJ1-4	.	.	CAWDNRDINEKLFF	TGTGCCTGGGACAACCGGGACATTAATGAAAAACTGTTTTTT
TRBV4-1	TRBJ2-1	TRBD1	.	CASSQALGQGATYNEQFF	TGCGCCAGCAGCCAGGCTTTGGGACAGGGGGCCACCTACAATGAGCAGTTCTTC
TRBV5-1	TRBJ1-4	.	.	CASRLEVGGIGEKLFF	TGCGCCAGCAGATTGGAAGTTGGAGGGATAGGTGAAAAACTGTTTTTT
TRBV5-1	TRBJ2-1	TRBD1	.	CASSSLQGTDNEQFF	TGCGCCAGCAGCTCCCTACAGGGGACGGACAATGAGCAGTTCTTC